The 11 T cell receptor beta chains presented below share a single source sample, sequenced in a study of molecular identifiers for immune sequencing clone quantification. MiXCR, run by TCRdb on the PCR reads, gives a single entry per CDR3 protein. The data show about 640,000 distinct CDR3 sequences, just under 20% seen once. The sequenced material came from naive CD8+ T cells from blood, with Jurkat cell RNA spiked in. Sample subset: FACS-sorted CD8+CD4-CCR7+CD45RA+ naive T cells. All receptors derive from a human donor in good health. Some libraries in this study had Jurkat cell RNA spiked in.

This clonotype was picked up many times. The chain combines TRBV6-6 with TRBJ1-5, with 7 nucleotides matching TRBD1. The germline V gene encodes CDR1 MNHNY and CDR2 SVGAGI (reference sequence). The CDR3 is made up of 16 amino acids. V gave up 5 bases and J gave up 3 bases; unmatched junction bases: 10. CDR3 in amino acids: CASSKITGTDNQPQHF. CDR3 sequence (DNA): TGTGCCAGCAGTAAGATAACCGGGACAGACAATCAGCCCCAGCATTTT.

This clonotype was counted only a few times. This sequence joins TRBV20-1 and TRBJ2-7, with D tentatively TRBD1 (5 bases). Between the trimmed V and J ends, which lost 6 bases and 0 bases, there was a span of 12 bases. The CDR3 sequence is 13 residues long. Looked up from germline, CDR1 is DFQATT and CDR2 is SNEGSKA (reference sequence). The CDR3 DNA reads as TGCAGTGCCGAGACAGCAGGCTCCTACGAGCAGTACTTC. Protein product: CSAETAGSYEQYF.

This clonotype was counted ten times or more. The chain is built from TRBV2 and TRBJ1-1, with D perhaps matching TRBD1 (6 bases). Per germline, CDR1 SNHLY and CDR2 FYNNEI. The V end was cut by 11 bases, the J end by 3 bases, with 13 bases between. The CDR3 contains 12 residues. The CDR3 nucleotides read TGTGCCGGAGGGGGAATGGACACTGAAGCTTTCTTT. Protein sequence: CAGGGMDTEAFF.

This clonotype was observed many times. The chain employs TRBV4-1 and TRBJ1-1; D might be TRBD1 (5 bases). The V gene lost 4 bases and the J gene lost 7 bases, with 13 bases spanning the gap. The germline V gene encodes CDR1 MGHRA and CDR2 YSYEKL. The CDR3 totals 13 residues. The CDR3 DNA reads TGCGCCAGCAGCCTAATACAGGACCGTGAAGCTTTCTTT. Translating it yields CASSLIQDREAFF.

This clonotype has ten or more counts. CDR3 in DNA: TGTGCCAGCAGCCAAGATATTGGGGGGCAGGGATCCTATGGCTACACCTTC. Its translation: CASSQDIGGQGSYGYTF. This chain connects TRBV4-2 to TRBJ1-2; D perhaps matches TRBD1 (6 bases). Trimming left V 0 bases short and J 4 bases short, with 18 bases between. CDR3 length equals 17 residues. CDR1 is LGHNA and CDR2 is YNFKEQ in the germline V gene.

The rearrangement joins TRBV6-5 to TRBJ1-2, with D unclear. Trimming removed 6 bases from V and 2 bases from J, with 10 bases in between. The CDR3 length is 13 residues. The germline gives CDR1 MNHEY, CDR2 SVGAGI. CDR3 in amino acids: CASRPGRNYGYTF. In DNA, the CDR3 is TGTGCCAGCAGACCCGGACGGAACTATGGCTACACCTTC.

The V gene is TRBV12-3 or TRBV12-4, the J gene TRBJ2-7; weak D call: TRBD1 (6 bases). V lost 6 bases to trimming and J lost 3 bases, with 18 bases between them. This CDR3 region has 15 residues. The CDR3 region has the DNA TGTGCCAGCAGGGAGACAGGTTCAACTCTCTACGAGCAGTACTTC. Encoded protein: CASRETGSTLYEQYF.

Of note for this clonotype: The junction departs from germline at one end; a sequencing error may be responsible. The chain is built from TRBV27 and TRBJ1-1, with unresolved D. The CDR3 extends over 13 amino acids. The germline V gene has CDR1 MNHEY and CDR2 SMNVEV (reference sequence). The CDR3 protein is CAGSFGRDTEAFF. As DNA, the CDR3 is TGTGCCGGCAGTTTTGGAAGGGACACTGAAGCTTTCTTT.

The V gene is TRBV27, the J gene TRBJ2-7, with D perhaps TRBD2 (6 bases). Germline assignment: CDR1 MNHEY and CDR2 SMNVEV (reference sequence). Trimming took 4 bases from V and 3 from J, leaving 19 bases between them. CDR3 length: 16 amino acids. CDR3 coding DNA: TGTGCCAGCAGTTCACTCTCTGCGGGAACCGACTACGAGCAGTACTTC. Its protein is CASSSLSAGTDYEQYF.

Worth noting for this clonotype: Since a much larger clone is just one base distant, this may be a read error. The chain combines TRBV27 with TRBJ2-7; either TRBD1 or TRBD2 may supply D (5 bases each). The CDR3 covers 14 residues. Germline values: CDR1 MNHEY, CDR2 SMNVEV (reference sequence). CDR3 DNA sequence: TGTGACAGCAGACGGGACGGCAACTCCTACGAGCAGTACTTC. Translation: CDSRRDGNSYEQYF.

With respect to this clonotype: A single base separates this from a much larger clone, so it may be a read error. The J gene is TRBJ1-5, the V gene TRBV20-1; 11 nucleotides line up with TRBD1. The CDR3 is made up of 16 amino acids. From germline, CDR1 is DFQATT and CDR2 SNEGSKA (reference sequence). CDR3 coding DNA: TGCAGTGCTAGAGAGGACAGGGGGCTTGTGAATCAGCTCCAGCATTTT. Its translation is CSAREDRGLVNQLQHF.